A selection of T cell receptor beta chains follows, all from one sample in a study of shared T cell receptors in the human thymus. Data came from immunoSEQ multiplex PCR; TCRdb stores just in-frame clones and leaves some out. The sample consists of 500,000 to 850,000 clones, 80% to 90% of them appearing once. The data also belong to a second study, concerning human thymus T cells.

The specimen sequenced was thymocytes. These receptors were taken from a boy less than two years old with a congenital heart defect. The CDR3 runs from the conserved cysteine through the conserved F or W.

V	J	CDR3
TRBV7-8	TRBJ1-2	CASSRGGFPLLGYTF
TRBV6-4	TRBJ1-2	CASSDDSGGSGYTF
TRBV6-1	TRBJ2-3	CAGGGADTQYF
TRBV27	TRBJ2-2	CASSHGQAGDTGELFF
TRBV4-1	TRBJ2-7	CASSQGAGSYEQYF
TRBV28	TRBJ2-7	CASSKLAGGYNEQYF
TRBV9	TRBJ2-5	CASSVGGTGQETQYF
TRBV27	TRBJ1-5	CASSFPPHQHF
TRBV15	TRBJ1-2	CATSRDKRDGYTF
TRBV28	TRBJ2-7	CASSSDWESYEQYF
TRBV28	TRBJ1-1	CASSLWGGGRNTEAFF
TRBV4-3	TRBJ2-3	CASSQDSPILRTDTQYF
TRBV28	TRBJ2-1	CASSGTSGSRPPNNEQFF
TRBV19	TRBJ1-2	CASRSWEEPWDYGYTF
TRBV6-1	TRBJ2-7	CASSEGRVYEQYF
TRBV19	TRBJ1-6	CASSWGGSPLHF
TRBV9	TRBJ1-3	CASSPSGRGYAGNTIYF
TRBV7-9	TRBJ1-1	CASSLDPGQRAFF
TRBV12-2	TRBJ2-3	CASRLDPPGRGTDTQYF
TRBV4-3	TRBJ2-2	CASSLSFTEANTGELFF
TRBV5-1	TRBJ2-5	CASSFRPTSGIAETQYF
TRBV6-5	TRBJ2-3	CASRRLAGPTDTQYF
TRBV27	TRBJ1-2	CASSLSAGDGYTF
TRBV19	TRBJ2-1	CASSMRTSQRGTYYNEQFF
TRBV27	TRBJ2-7	CASARVASYEQYF
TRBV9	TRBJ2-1	CASSVAGAGYFNEQFF
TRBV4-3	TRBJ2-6	CASPPPTGGASGANVLTF
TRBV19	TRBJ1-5	CASRPPGRDNQPQHF
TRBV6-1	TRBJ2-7	CASSEVPEREEWYEQYF
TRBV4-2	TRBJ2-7	CASSPGLTYEQYF
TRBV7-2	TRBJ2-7	CASSPLPPQVAYEQYF
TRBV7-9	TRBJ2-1	CASSLGQGVSYNEQFF
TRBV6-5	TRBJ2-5	CASSPGAGGQETQYF
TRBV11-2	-	CASSLVRGNSYEQYF
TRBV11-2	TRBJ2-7	CASSLVLTGQGTYEQYF
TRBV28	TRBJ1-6	CASSFILRGGNSPLHF
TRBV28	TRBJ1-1	CASSYSQNTEAFF
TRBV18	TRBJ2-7	CASSHRPLAGDLYEQYF
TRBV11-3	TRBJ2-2	CASSPGLLEGGELFF
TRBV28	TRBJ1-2	CASSPRRDGYTF
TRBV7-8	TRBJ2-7	CASSLEYRAGIDEQYF
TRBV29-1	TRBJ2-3	CSAPPGPRGTDTQYF
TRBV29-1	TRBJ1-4	CSVARGQGHEKLFF
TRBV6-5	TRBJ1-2	CASRTRDSLPYGYTF
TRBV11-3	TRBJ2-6	CASSSFGHPANVLTF
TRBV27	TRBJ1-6	CASSPTGPPGSYNSPLHF
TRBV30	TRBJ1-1	CAWSPTEWVEAFF
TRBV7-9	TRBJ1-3	CASSLAARSGNTIYF
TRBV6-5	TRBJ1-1	CASSYTDNTEAFF
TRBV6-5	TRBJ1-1	CASGGTRNTEAFF
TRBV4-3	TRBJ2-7	CASSQDRVAGENYEQYF
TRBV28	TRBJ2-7	CASSLDREHEQYF
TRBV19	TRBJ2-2	CASRGKLGLRTGELFF
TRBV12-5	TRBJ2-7	CASGLQLAGHSYEQYF
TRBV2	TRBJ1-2	CASSGPQGGDYGYTF
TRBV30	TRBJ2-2	CAWSVIAGGANTGELFF
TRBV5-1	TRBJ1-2	CASSLIGQKDGYTF